This T cell receptor (beta chain) was sequenced for a study of response to subunit inactivated influenza vaccine. Points from the study as a whole: There was a suggestion from the authors that each seasonal influenza vaccination recruits few new T cells.

Each CDR3 protein is one row after TCRdb ran MiXCR on the RT-PCR reads. The sample shows 600,000 to 700,000 distinct CDR3 sequences, 13% to 15% of them seen only once. As concerns this clonotype: Its antigen remains unknown.

CDR1 is SGDLS, CDR2 YYNGEE, per germline. V was pared by 4 bases and J by 6 bases, with 14 bases between. The CDR3 spans 13 residues. The TCR sequence derives from a man over 45 who received an inactivated influenza vaccine. This chain uses TRBV9 with TRBJ2-7; D remains unclear. The source was PBMCs from blood, collected roughly 15 days before vaccination. The CDR3 is CASSTEALGEQYF. For the CDR3, the DNA is TGTGCCAGCAGCACCGAGGCACTGGGCGAGCAGTACTTC.